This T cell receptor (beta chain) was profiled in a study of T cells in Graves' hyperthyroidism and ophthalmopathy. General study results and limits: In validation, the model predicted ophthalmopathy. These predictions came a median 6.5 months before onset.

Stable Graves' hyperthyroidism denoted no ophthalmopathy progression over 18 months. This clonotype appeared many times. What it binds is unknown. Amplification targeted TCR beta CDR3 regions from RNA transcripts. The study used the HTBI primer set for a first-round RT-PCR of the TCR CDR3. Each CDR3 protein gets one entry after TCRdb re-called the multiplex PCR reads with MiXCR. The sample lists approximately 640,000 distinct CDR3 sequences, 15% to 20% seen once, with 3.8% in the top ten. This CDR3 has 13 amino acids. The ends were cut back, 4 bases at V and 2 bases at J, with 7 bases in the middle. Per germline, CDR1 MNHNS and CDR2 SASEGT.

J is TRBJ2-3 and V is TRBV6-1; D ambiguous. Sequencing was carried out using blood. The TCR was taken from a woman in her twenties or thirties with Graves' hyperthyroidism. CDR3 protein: CASSGDATDTQYF. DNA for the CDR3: TGTGCCAGCAGTGGAGACGCCACAGATACGCAGTATTTT.